This TCR beta chain was identified during a study of technical replicates of blood from a handful of donors. Repertoires were generated with immunoSEQ multiplex PCR, while TCRdb's copy carries only in-frame clones and drops some. The data hold roughly 74,000 clones, with roughly nine tenths observed a single time. Germline trimming cut 0 bases from V and 4 bases from J; bases unmatched to any gene: 8. There are 16 residues in the CDR3. Germline V lookup: CDR1 LGHNA, CDR2 YSLEER. Source material: T cells isolated from PBMCs. The TCR originated in a human donor in good health. This chain connects TRBV4-3 to TRBJ1-2, with TRBD1 matching over 7 bases. The chain's CDR3 is CASSQEGTEAGYGYTF. CDR3 bases: TGCGCCAGCAGCCAAGAGGGGACAGAGGCGGGCTATGGCTACACCTTC.